The sequence of this T cell receptor beta chain was determined in a study of human T cells and chemical hapten exposure. This clonotype was observed many times. The time point denotes: patch test 3, about 24 weeks after DPC sensitization. Treatment denoted: therapeutic diphenylcyclopropenone sensitization with weekly scalp DPC. Whole blood that had not been fractionated was the source of extracted total RNA. This CDR3 contains 14 residues. V was trimmed by 1 base and J by 2 bases, leaving 7 bases between them. Germline V gene data show CDR1 as SGHTA and CDR2 as FQGNSA. One entry per CDR3 protein results from TCRdb running MiXCR on the RACE reads. Here the sample spans 40,000 or so distinct CDR3 sequences, about an eighth being singletons.

The material was whole blood, obtained in connection with sensitization to the hapten diphenylcyclopropenone (DPC). This rearrangement joins TRBV7-2 to TRBJ2-3; unclear D gene. The clonotype originates from a woman aged 35 to 49 with alopecia areata. Some clones in this sample may be carry-over from other donors' samples. DNA for the CDR3: TGTGCCAGCAGCTTAGTGACTTCCACAGATACGCAGTATTTT. Translating it yields CASSLVTSTDTQYF.